This T cell receptor beta chain is drawn from a study of molecular identifiers for immune sequencing clone quantification. For bulk TCR libraries, previously described methods and listed TCR primers were used. TCRdb processed the PCR reads anew with MiXCR; each CDR3 protein has one entry. The repertoire consists of about 640,000 distinct CDR3 sequences, with just under 20% occurring once and the leading ten covering roughly 0.9%. Between 20,000 and 1,000,000 sorted cells, with 10%, 30% or 50% RNA, yielded naive CD8 libraries. V lost 4 bases, J lost 2 bases, and 12 bases stayed unmatched. Per germline, CDR1 PRHDT and CDR2 FYEKMQ (reference sequence). The CDR3 length is 17 residues.

The sequence was collected from a human donor in good health. Some libraries in this study had Jurkat cell RNA spiked in. The sample taken for sequencing was naive CD8+ T cells from blood, with Jurkat cell RNA spiked in. Subset indicated: FACS-sorted CD8+CD4-CCR7+CD45RA+ naive T cells. The chain is built from TRBV13 and TRBJ2-3, with TRBD2 matching 7 bases. CDR3 nucleotides: TGTGCCAGCAGCTACACCCCGGGGGGAGGGAACACAGATACGCAGTATTTT. This encodes CASSYTPGGGNTDTQYF.